Each of the 3 T cell receptor beta chains below was sequenced from the same sample in a study of Ad26.COV2.S vaccination and SARS-CoV-2 variants. Described treatment: around 19 received Ad26.COV2.S at low or high dose, single or two shots; 5 received placebo; per-sample allocation not given. Day 63 after the first vaccine or placebo injection was the time point for sampling. TCRdb's table, derived via immunoSEQ multiplex PCR, lists solely in-frame clones and lacks some. The data hold a few hundred thousand clones, with around 92% observed a single time. This specimen was peripheral blood, taken in a trial of Ad26.COV2.S vaccine versus placebo. The receptors shown here come from a person between 18 and 65 years old who received the Ad26.COV2.S COVID-19 vaccine or a placebo.

The V gene is TRBV11-2, the J gene TRBJ2-4, with TRBD2 matching over 10 bases. The CDR3 is 16 amino acids. V shed 1 base, J shed 0 bases, and the junction held 0 bases outside the gene matches. The germline V gene encodes CDR1 SGHAT and CDR2 FQNNGV. CDR3 in amino acids: CASSLGTSGAKNIQYF. The CDR3 DNA follows: TGTGCCAGCAGCTTAGGGACTAGCGGAGCCAAAAACATTCAGTACTTC.

The CDR3 DNA reads as TGTGCCAGCAGGTCTATACGGCGGGGCGACAATGAGCAGTTCTTC. Its translation is CASRSIRRGDNEQFF. V gene TRBV3-1 (or the pseudogene TRBV3-2) combines with J gene TRBJ2-1, with D possibly TRBD2 on 6 matching bases. The length of the CDR3 is 15 residues. Trimming shortened V by 6 bases and J by 5 bases, and 17 bases separated the two germline ends. Germline CDR1 LGHDT, CDR2 YNNKEL (reference sequence).

The chain joins TRBV2 to TRBJ1-5, with D perhaps TRBD1 (6 bases). CDR1 is SNHLY, CDR2 FYNNEI, per germline. The CDR3 has 13 amino acids. The ends were cut back, 6 bases at V and 3 bases at J, with 9 bases in the middle. For the CDR3, the DNA is TGTGCCAGCAGGGACAGAGACAATCAGCCCCAGCATTTT. Translation: CASRDRDNQPQHF.